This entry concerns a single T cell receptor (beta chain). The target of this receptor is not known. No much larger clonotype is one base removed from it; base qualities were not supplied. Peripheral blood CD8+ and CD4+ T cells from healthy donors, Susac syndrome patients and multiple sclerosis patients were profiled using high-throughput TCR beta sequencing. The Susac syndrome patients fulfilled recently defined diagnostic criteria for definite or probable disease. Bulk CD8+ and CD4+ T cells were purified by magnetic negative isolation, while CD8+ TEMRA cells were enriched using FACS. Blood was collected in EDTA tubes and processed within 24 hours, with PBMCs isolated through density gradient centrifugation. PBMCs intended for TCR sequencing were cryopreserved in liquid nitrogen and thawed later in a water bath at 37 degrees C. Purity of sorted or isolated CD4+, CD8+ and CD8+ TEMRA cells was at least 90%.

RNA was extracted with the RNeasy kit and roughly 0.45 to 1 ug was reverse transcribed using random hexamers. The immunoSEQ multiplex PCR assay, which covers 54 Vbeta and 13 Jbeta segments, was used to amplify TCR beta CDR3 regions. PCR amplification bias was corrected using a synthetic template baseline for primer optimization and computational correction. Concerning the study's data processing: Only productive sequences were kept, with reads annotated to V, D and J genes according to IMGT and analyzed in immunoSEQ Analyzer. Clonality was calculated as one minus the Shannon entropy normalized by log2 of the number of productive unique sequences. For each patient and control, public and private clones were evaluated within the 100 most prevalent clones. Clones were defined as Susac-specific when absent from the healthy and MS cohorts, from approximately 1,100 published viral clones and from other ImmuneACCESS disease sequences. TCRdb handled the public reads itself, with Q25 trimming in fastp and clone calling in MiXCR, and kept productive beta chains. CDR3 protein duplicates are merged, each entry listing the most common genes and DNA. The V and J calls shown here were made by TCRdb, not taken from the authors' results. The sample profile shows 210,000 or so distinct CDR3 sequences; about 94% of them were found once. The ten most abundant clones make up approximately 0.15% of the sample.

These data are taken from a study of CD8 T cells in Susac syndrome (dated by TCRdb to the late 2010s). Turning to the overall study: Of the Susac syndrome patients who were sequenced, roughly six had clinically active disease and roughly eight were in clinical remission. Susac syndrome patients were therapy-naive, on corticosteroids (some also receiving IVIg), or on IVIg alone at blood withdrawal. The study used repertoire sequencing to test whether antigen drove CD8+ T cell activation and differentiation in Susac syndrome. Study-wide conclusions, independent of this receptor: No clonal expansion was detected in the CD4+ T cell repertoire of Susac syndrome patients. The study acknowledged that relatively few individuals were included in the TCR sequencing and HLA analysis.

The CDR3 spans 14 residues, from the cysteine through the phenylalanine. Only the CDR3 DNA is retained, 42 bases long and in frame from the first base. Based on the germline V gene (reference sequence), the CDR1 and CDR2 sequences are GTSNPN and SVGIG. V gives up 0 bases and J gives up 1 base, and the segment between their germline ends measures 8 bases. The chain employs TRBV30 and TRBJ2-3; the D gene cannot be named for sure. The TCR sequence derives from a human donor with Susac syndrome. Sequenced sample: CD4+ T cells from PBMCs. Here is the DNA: TGTGCCTGGAGTGTTTCCGGCGGCACAGATACGCAGTATTTT. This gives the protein CAWSVSGGTDTQYF.